This TCR beta chain comes out of a study of blood T cell repertoires in COVID-19. As for the study in general: From the United States, Italy and Spain came samples of acute and convalescent COVID-19. T cells, B-cell-depleted T cells, or PBMCs provided the cDNA or gDNA that served as material.

The authors' processing: The assay estimated nucleated cells by amplifying reference gene primers. Generated by immunoSEQ multiplex PCR, the TCRdb table keeps only in-frame clones and is missing some. V, J and clone size reflect that table, while D and trimming were determined from the DNA. The top ten clones hold approximately 4.5% of a sample with fewer than 500,000 clones, around 89% of them seen once. With regard to this clone: Other DNA sequences in the sample encode the same CDR3.

The sequenced sample consisted of peripheral blood. The sequence derives from a woman in her 30s with acute or convalescent COVID-19.

The CDR3 coding sequence is TGTGCCTGGAGTGTAGGGGGGGCGTCCTACGAGCAGTACTTC. Residues: CAWSVGGASYEQYF. This sequence joins TRBV30 and TRBJ2-7, with D perhaps matching TRBD2 (7 bases). From germline, CDR1 is GTSNPN and CDR2 SVGIG (reference sequence). V was clipped by 0 bases and J by 1 base, with 10 bases between them. This CDR3 is built from 14 residues. Full variable domain (missing parts from reference TRBV30 and TRBJ2-7): SQTIHQWPATLVQPVGSPLSLECTVEGTSNPNLYWYRQAAGRGLQLLFYSVGIGQISSEVPQNLSASRPQDRQFILSSKKLLLSDSGFYLCAWSVGGASYEQYFGPGTRLTVT.